Listed below are T cell receptor beta chains from one sample, sequenced in a study of CD8 T cells in Susac syndrome. TCRdb independently ran MiXCR on the immunoSEQ multiplex PCR reads; one entry per CDR3 protein. The sample shows some 170,000 distinct CDR3 sequences, approximately 93% of them seen only once. The sample was CD4+ T cells from PBMCs. These receptors were collected from a human donor with multiple sclerosis. CDR3s include the opening cysteine and the closing phenylalanine or tryptophan. D genes are given only for firm matches. The size of a clone is reported for some rows only, either as once, few or many, or as a class for expanded clones.

abundance	d_gene	v_gene	j_gene	CDR3aa	CDR3nt
.	.	TRBV24-1	TRBJ2-2	CATSDSGAGGGTGELFF	TGTGCCACCAGTGATTCGGGGGCAGGAGGTGGGACCGGGGAGCTGTTTTTT
.	TRBD1	TRBV2	TRBJ2-4	CASSEEEQGAWGIQYF	TGTGCCAGCAGTGAAGAAGAACAGGGGGCGTGGGGAATTCAGTACTTC
.	.	TRBV27	TRBJ1-6	CASSLLMGNSPLHF	TGTGCCAGCAGTTTACTCATGGGTAATTCACCCCTCCACTTT
.	.	TRBV6-6	TRBJ1-2	CASSYGQFNYGYTF	TGTGCCAGCAGTTACGGACAGTTCAACTATGGCTACACCTTC
.	.	TRBV6-2/TRBV6-3	TRBJ1-1	CASSYSIGGRATEAFF	TGTGCCAGCAGTTACTCGATTGGTGGGAGGGCCACTGAAGCTTTCTTT
.	TRBD2	TRBV6-6	TRBJ2-7	CASLAGDEQYF	TGTGCCAGCTTAGCGGGAGACGAGCAGTACTTC
.	.	TRBV9	TRBJ2-2	CASSESRVGTGELFF	TGTGCCAGCAGCGAGAGCAGGGTTGGCACCGGGGAGCTGTTTTTT
.	.	TRBV2	TRBJ1-5	CASSEGSPRGNQPQHF	TGTGCCAGCAGTGAAGGGAGCCCAAGGGGCAATCAGCCCCAGCATTTT
once	.	TRBV23-1	TRBJ1-2	CASSHMTVDYGYTF	TGCGCCAGCAGTCATATGACCGTCGACTATGGCTACACCTTC
.	TRBD1	TRBV15	TRBJ1-6	CATSTRQGNSPLHF	TGTGCCACCAGCACCCGACAGGGAAATTCACCCCTCCACTTT
.	.	TRBV7-9	TRBJ1-5	CASSLPGAQPQHF	TGTGCCAGCAGCTTACCGGGGGCACAGCCCCAGCATTTT
.	.	TRBV4-1	TRBJ2-4	CASSQLGLAKNIQYF	TGCGCCAGCAGCCAACTGGGACTAGCCAAAAACATTCAGTACTTC
few	.	TRBV7-2	TRBJ2-1	CASSSTGHNEQFF	TGTGCCAGCAGTTCCACAGGGCACAATGAGCAGTTCTTC
once	.	TRBV6-5	TRBJ2-5	CASSYGGGAGEETQYF	TGTGCCAGCAGTTACGGCGGGGGCGCGGGAGAGGAGACCCAGTACTTC
.	.	TRBV7-9	TRBJ1-2	CASSIAPKGKYGYTF	TGTGCCAGCAGCATAGCCCCGAAAGGAAAGTATGGCTACACCTTC
.	.	TRBV6-2/TRBV6-3	TRBJ1-1	CASQGWGAQGAFF	TGTGCCAGCCAAGGGTGGGGGGCGCAAGGGGCTTTCTTT
.	.	TRBV11-2	TRBJ2-5	CASSFDLGGRETQYF	TGTGCCAGCAGCTTCGACCTCGGGGGGCGAGAGACCCAGTACTTC
.	.	TRBV25-1	TRBJ2-6	CAGAPSGANVLTF	TGTGCCGGCGCCCCCTCTGGGGCCAACGTCCTGACTTTC
.	.	TRBV12-3/TRBV12-4	TRBJ2-5	CASSFMGETQYF	TGTGCCAGCAGTTTTATGGGCGAGACCCAGTACTTC
.	.	TRBV10-3	TRBJ2-3	CAISSRREEDTQYF	TGTGCCATCAGTAGTCGCAGGGAGGAAGATACGCAGTATTTT
.	.	TRBV10-3	TRBJ2-2	CAISEFGELFF	TGTGCCATCAGTGAATTCGGGGAGCTGTTTTTT
.	TRBD1	TRBV12-3/TRBV12-4	TRBJ2-2	CASSRTGGAGELFF	TGTGCCAGCAGTAGGACAGGTGGGGCCGGGGAGCTGTTTTTT
.	.	TRBV11-1	TRBJ2-7	CASSPEVNRAYEQYF	TGTGCCAGCAGCCCGGAGGTAAACAGAGCCTACGAGCAGTACTTC
.	TRBD2	TRBV4-2	TRBJ2-3	CASSHPPGGPLETDTQYF	TGTGCCAGCAGCCATCCACCGGGGGGGCCCCTTGAGACAGATACGCAGTATTTT
.	.	TRBV5-1	TRBJ2-3	CASSFRDLDTDTQYF	TGCGCCAGCAGCTTCCGGGACCTAGACACAGATACGCAGTATTTT
.	.	TRBV12-3/TRBV12-4	TRBJ1-5	CASSFEVQQPQHF	TGTGCCAGCAGTTTTGAGGTACAACAGCCCCAGCATTTT
.	TRBD1	TRBV29-1	TRBJ2-2	CSAGGKNTGELFF	TGCAGCGCAGGGGGCAAGAACACCGGGGAGCTGTTTTTT
.	.	TRBV24-1	TRBJ2-3	CATSGGENTQYF	TGTGCCACCAGTGGAGGTGAAAATACGCAGTATTTT
.	TRBD1	TRBV7-8	TRBJ2-7	CASSLWDRARDEQYF	TGTGCCAGCAGCCTTTGGGACAGGGCACGGGACGAGCAGTACTTC
.	.	TRBV20-1	TRBJ1-2	CSATLRGGYTF	TGCAGTGCTACCCTTCGGGGTGGCTACACCTTC
.	.	TRBV5-4	TRBJ2-3	CASSPRHTDTQYF	TGTGCCAGCAGCCCCAGACACACAGATACGCAGTATTTT
.	.	TRBV2	TRBJ2-2	CASRQTGELFF	TGTGCCAGCAGGCAGACCGGGGAGCTGTTTTTT
once	.	TRBV15	TRBJ1-1	CATSSRMYTEAFF	TGTGCCACCAGCAGTAGGATGTACACTGAAGCTTTCTTT
.	TRBD1	TRBV12-3/TRBV12-4	TRBJ2-1	CASRQGAPRQQFF	TGTGCCAGCCGACAGGGGGCCCCCCGGCAGCAGTTCTTC
.	.	TRBV29-1	TRBJ2-2	CSVEPSAGTGELFF	TGCAGCGTTGAGCCCTCTGCAGGAACCGGGGAGCTGTTTTTT
.	.	TRBV7-9	TRBJ2-5	CASSLQGPETQYF	TGTGCCAGCAGCTTACAGGGGCCAGAGACCCAGTACTTC
.	.	TRBV27	TRBJ1-5	CASSSQGKQPQHF	TGTGCCAGCAGTTCTCAGGGGAAACAGCCCCAGCATTTT
.	TRBD2	TRBV29-1	TRBJ2-2	CSAEGLAGGTGELFF	TGCAGCGCCGAGGGTCTAGCGGGAGGTACCGGGGAGCTGTTTTTT
.	.	TRBV4-1	TRBJ2-7	CASSQDFRGLYEQYF	TGCGCCAGCAGCCAAGATTTCAGGGGCCTTTACGAGCAGTACTTC
.	TRBD1	TRBV7-2	TRBJ2-5	CASSTRQGRETQYF	TGTGCCAGCAGCACCAGACAGGGCCGGGAGACCCAGTACTTC
.	.	TRBV7-8	TRBJ1-6	CASSTNQGFDSPLHF	TGTGCCAGCAGCACGAACCAGGGGTTTGATTCACCCCTCCACTTT
.	.	TRBV12-5	TRBJ1-3	CADPGGGTIYF	TGTGCCGACCCTGGGGGGGGCACCATATATTTT
.	.	TRBV29-1	TRBJ2-4	CSVEDLGAVRGLQYF	TGCAGCGTTGAAGATCTGGGCGCAGTTAGGGGGTTGCAGTACTTC
once	.	TRBV29-1	TRBJ2-7	CSALTGPRYEQYF	TGCAGCGCCCTCACGGGCCCACGCTACGAGCAGTACTTC
once	TRBD1	TRBV30	TRBJ1-1	CASKTGDTEAFF	TGTGCCTCAAAGACAGGGGACACTGAAGCTTTCTTT
.	.	TRBV28	TRBJ2-5	CASSFPGTETQYF	TGTGCCAGCAGTTTCCCCGGGACGGAGACCCAGTACTTC
.	TRBD1	TRBV11-2	TRBJ2-2	CASSSDRDRGSKNTGELFF	TGTGCCAGCAGCTCGGACCGGGACAGGGGGAGTAAGAACACCGGGGAGCTGTTTTTT
.	.	TRBV20-1	TRBJ1-4	CSASRWGGLGEKLFF	TGCAGTGCTAGTCGGTGGGGGGGGCTGGGTGAAAAACTGTTTTTT
.	.	TRBV18	TRBJ1-1	CASSRAGGDTEAFF	TGTGCCAGCTCACGGGCCGGGGGAGACACTGAAGCTTTCTTT
.	TRBD2	TRBV3-1	TRBJ2-3	CASSQDGGRGTDTQYF	TGTGCCAGCAGCCAAGACGGAGGGAGGGGCACAGATACGCAGTATTTT
.	.	TRBV12-3/TRBV12-4	TRBJ2-5	CASSFPGSETQYF	TGTGCCAGCAGTTTTCCCGGGAGTGAGACCCAGTACTTC
.	.	TRBV7-9	TRBJ2-3	CASSLLTSTDTQYF	TGTGCCAGCAGCTTACTCACTAGCACAGATACGCAGTATTTT
.	.	TRBV7-9	TRBJ1-1	CASSFLGDTEAFF	TGTGCCAGCAGCTTTCTCGGGGACACTGAAGCTTTCTTT
.	.	TRBV3-1	TRBJ1-5	CASSTSTRGPQPQHF	TGTGCCAGCAGCACATCTACGAGGGGACCTCAGCCCCAGCATTTT